Listed below are T cell receptor beta chains from one sample, sequenced in a study of T cell repertoires in cytomegalovirus infection. TCRdb analysed the reads with MiXCR anew, one entry per CDR3 protein. Here the sample spans some 200,000 distinct CDR3 sequences, 35% to 40% being singletons. Their antigens are not known. The sample in question was CD8+ T cells from cultured PBMCs, obtained from culture after CMV antigen stimulation. These receptors were obtained from a human donor in good health (CMV status not recorded). Some clones in this sample may be carry-over from other donors' samples. CDR3s include the opening cysteine and the closing phenylalanine or tryptophan. The D gene is left open where the match is weak. Size tells how often a clone was seen (once, few, many) or the class of an expanded clone, and some rows leave it out.

.	TRBV9	15	TRBJ2-1	.	CASTGMGESNNEQFF	TGTGCCAGCACAGGGATGGGGGAGAGCAACAATGAGCAGTTCTTC
.	TRBV20-1	13	TRBJ2-7	.	CSRLAESSYEQYF	TGCAGCCGATTAGCGGAGAGCTCCTACGAGCAGTACTTC
.	TRBV28	13	TRBJ1-1	few	CASSSALNTEAFF	TGTGCCAGCAGTTCCGCACTGAACACTGAAGCTTTCTTT
.	TRBV6-2/TRBV6-3	15	TRBJ2-2	.	CASRKSRDNTGELFF	TGTGCCAGCAGAAAAAGCCGGGACAACACCGGGGAGCTGTTTTTT
.	TRBV7-4	16	TRBJ2-4	.	CASSQSPGAERNIKYF	TGTGCCAGCAGCCAATCCCCGGGGGCGGAACGAAACATTAAGTACTTC
.	TRBV7-6	16	TRBJ1-3	.	CASSLESALVGNTIYF	TGTGCCAGCAGCTTAGAATCGGCTTTAGTTGGAAACACCATATATTTT
.	TRBV7-8	15	TRBJ1-4	.	CASSFRAGRVEKLFF	TGTGCCAGCAGCTTTAGGGCAGGGCGAGTGGAAAAACTGTTTTTT
TRBD2	TRBV28	14	TRBJ2-1	few	CASSFGSGRREQFF	TGTGCCAGCAGTTTCGGTAGCGGGAGACGTGAGCAGTTCTTC
.	TRBV7-6	14	TRBJ1-1	.	CATPTGRAQTEAFF	TGTGCCACCCCAACGGGGAGGGCACAGACTGAAGCTTTCTTT
TRBD2	TRBV6-6	15	TRBJ2-7	.	CASSPPGLAGGEQYF	TGTGCCAGCAGTCCACCGGGACTAGCGGGAGGCGAGCAGTACTTC
.	TRBV7-4	16	TRBJ2-5	few	CASSSPESTVQETQYF	TGTGCCAGCAGCTCACCCGAATCGACAGTCCAAGAGACCCAGTACTTC
.	TRBV2	15	TRBJ2-3	few	CASSEARVNTDTQYF	TGTGCCAGCAGTGAAGCGAGGGTCAACACAGATACGCAGTATTTT
TRBD2	TRBV6-1	18	TRBJ2-1	.	CASSEGYRLAGTYNEQFF	TGTGCCAGCAGTGAAGGGTACCGACTAGCGGGGACCTACAATGAGCAGTTCTTC
TRBD2	TRBV6-2/TRBV6-3	20	TRBJ2-3	.	CASSYSTEREGRGSTDTQYF	TGTGCCAGCAGTTACTCGACGGAACGGGAGGGCCGTGGGAGCACAGATACGCAGTATTTT
.	TRBV5-6	14	TRBJ1-1	.	CASSLAQLNTEAFF	TGTGCCAGCAGCTTGGCACAGCTGAACACTGAAGCTTTCTTT
.	TRBV24-1	18	TRBJ2-3	.	CATSDTSLAGRHTDTQYF	TGTGCCACCAGTGATACAAGCCTAGCTGGAAGGCACACAGATACGCAGTATTTT
TRBD2	TRBV12-5	24	TRBJ2-2	.	CASGQTRPTGSLLAGGPYTGELFF	TGTGCTAGTGGCCAAACCCGCCCGACAGGGTCCTTACTAGCGGGAGGGCCGTACACCGGGGAGCTGTTTTTT
.	TRBV12-3/TRBV12-4	14	TRBJ1-1	few	CASSPPRGIAEAFF	TGTGCCAGCAGTCCACCGCGTGGGATTGCTGAAGCTTTCTTT
TRBD2	TRBV19	15	TRBJ2-2	.	CASRLAGGNTGELFF	TGTGCCAGTAGGCTAGCGGGGGGGAACACCGGGGAGCTGTTTTTT
.	TRBV19	14	TRBJ2-2	.	CASGAGWNTGELFF	TGTGCCAGTGGGGCGGGATGGAACACCGGGGAGCTGTTTTTT
.	TRBV7-8	16	TRBJ1-2	.	CASSSLGRTFNYGYTF	TGTGCCAGCAGCTCTTTGGGACGGACCTTTAACTATGGCTACACCTTC
TRBD2	TRBV7-8	14	TRBJ2-2	many	CASSPRGATGELFF	TGTGCCAGCAGCCCGCGGGGGGCCACCGGGGAGCTGTTTTTT
TRBD1	TRBV6-2/TRBV6-3	16	TRBJ2-7	.	CASSGIPQGVPYEQYF	TGTGCCAGCAGTGGGATTCCACAGGGGGTTCCCTACGAGCAGTACTTC
.	TRBV5-5	13	TRBJ2-2	.	CASGRTDTGVLFF	TGTGCCAGCGGGCGGACAGACACCGGTGTGCTGTTTTTT
TRBD2	TRBV7-8	17	TRBJ2-5	.	CASSSSRASGREETQYF	TGTGCCAGCAGTTCCTCGCGGGCTAGCGGGAGAGAAGAGACCCAGTACTTC
TRBD1	TRBV12-5	13	TRBJ2-5	.	CASGSDRRETQYF	TGTGCTAGTGGCTCGGACAGGCGGGAGACCCAGTACTTC